These 22 T cell receptor beta chains were sequenced from one sample in a study of blood T cell repertoires in COVID-19. Profiled with immunoSEQ multiplex PCR; TCRdb holds only in-frame clones, not every one. The table shows around 180,000 clones, with more than 85% occurring only once. Sequenced sample: peripheral blood. The receptors come from a woman aged 30 to 39 with active or convalescent COVID-19.

The V gene is TRBV5-1, the J gene TRBJ1-5; TRBD1 aligns across 11 bases. The CDR3 loop spans 16 amino acids. V shed 0 bases, J shed 5 bases, and the junction held 4 bases outside the gene matches. Germline V CDR1 and CDR2: SGHRS, YFSETQ. The CDR3 loop is CASSLEGTGGDQPQHF. In DNA form, the CDR3 reads TGCGCCAGCAGCTTGGAGGGGACAGGGGGTGATCAGCCCCAGCATTTT.

The chain combines TRBV19 with TRBJ1-3; TRBD1 matches at 7 bases. The germline V gene has CDR1 LNHDA and CDR2 SQIVND (reference sequence). Trimming at V came to 3 bases and at J to 1 base, leaving 6 bases not matched to a gene. The CDR3 loop spans 16 amino acids. CDR3 DNA sequence: TGTGCCAGTAGTATCCCCGGACAGGCATCTGGAAACACCATATATTTT. Amino acids: CASSIPGQASGNTIYF. Full variable domain (rest looked up from reference TRBV19 and TRBJ1-3): DGGITQSPKYLFRKEGQNVTLSCEQNLNHDAMYWYRQDPGQGLRLIYYSQIVNDFQKGDIAEGYSVSREKKESFPLTVTSAQKNPTAFYLCASSIPGQASGNTIYFGEGSWLTVV.

The rearrangement uses TRBV7-9 and TRBJ1-2; 10 positions match TRBD1. The CDR3 sequence is 13 residues long. The germline gives CDR1 SEHNR, CDR2 FQNEAQ (reference sequence). J gave up 8 bases and V 5 bases, and 5 bases lay outside the gene matches. CDR3 DNA sequence: TGTGCCAGCAGCCAAGGACAGGGGGGAGGCTACACCTTC. Translating gives CASSQGQGGGYTF.

The V and J genes are TRBV25-1 and TRBJ1-3; D unclear. V shed 4 bases and J shed 0 bases, with 7 bases lying between them. Germline-derived CDR1 and CDR2 are MGHDK and SYGVNS. The CDR3 runs 14 residues. CDR3 amino acids: CASSVGYSGNTIYF. CDR3 DNA: TGTGCCAGCAGTGTCGGGTACTCTGGAAACACCATATATTTT. Filled out from reference TRBV25-1 and TRBJ1-3, the complete variable domain reads EADIYQTPRYLVIGTGKKITLECSQTMGHDKMYWYQQDPGMELHLIHYSYGVNSTEKGDLSSESTVSRIRTEHFPLTLESARPSHTSQYLCASSVGYSGNTIYFGEGSWLTVV.

This clone appeared a few times. The chain uses TRBV6-5 and TRBJ2-1; TRBD1 matches at 11 bases. CDR1 and CDR2 from the germline V gene are MNHEY and SVGAGI. The CDR3 runs 16 residues. V lost 2 bases to trimming and J lost 7 bases; unmatched junction nucleotides: 7. CDR3 nucleotide sequence: TGTGCCAGCAGTTACCTTCCGGGGACAGGGGGGAATGAGCAGTTCTTC. This encodes CASSYLPGTGGNEQFF.

The gene calls are TRBV3-1 (or the pseudogene TRBV3-2) and TRBJ2-7, with 11 bases that match TRBD2. Germline values: CDR1 LGHDT, CDR2 YNNKEL (reference sequence). The J segment lost 5 bases and the V segment lost 7 bases, leaving 7 bases of the junction unmatched. CDR3 length equals 14 residues. CDR3 sequence reads: CASKIGTSGNEQYF. The CDR3 DNA reads TGTGCCAGCAAGATAGGGACTAGCGGCAACGAGCAGTACTTC.

The chain employs TRBV7-9 and TRBJ2-7; D is unclear. V lost 0 bases and J 0 bases, leaving 9 bases between the germline ends. The CDR3 extends over 15 amino acids. CDR1 is SEHNR, CDR2 FQNEAQ, per germline (reference sequence). The CDR3 sequence: CASSLAGPASYEQYF. The CDR3 region has the DNA TGTGCCAGCAGCTTAGCGGGCCCAGCCTCCTACGAGCAGTACTTC.

The gene calls are TRBV5-1 and TRBJ1-6; D is ambiguous. Germline-derived CDR1 and CDR2 are SGHRS and YFSETQ. Trimming left V 4 bases short and J 7 bases short, with 15 bases between. CDR3 length: 15 residues. CDR3 region: CASSRAGNRNSPLHF. The CDR3 coding sequence is TGCGCCAGCAGCCGGGCGGGAAACCGAAATTCACCCCTCCACTTT.

V usage is TRBV6-5 and J usage is TRBJ1-2, with 7 bases fitting TRBD1. CDR1 is MNHEY, CDR2 SVGAGI, per germline. The CDR3 totals 14 residues. V dropped 5 bases and J dropped 8; count of bases not matched to a gene: 11. CDR3 DNA: TGTGCCAGCAGTCCCCGGACAGGACCTGAGGGCTACACCTTC. Protein: CASSPRTGPEGYTF.

J is TRBJ1-5 and V is TRBV12-3 or TRBV12-4; D is uncertain. With 3 bases removed from V and 7 bases from J, the gap between germline ends came to 10 bases. The CDR3 has 13 residues. The CDR3 coding sequence is TGTGCCAGCAGTTTGGAGGGAGGCCAGCCCCAGCATTTT. It codes for CASSLEGGQPQHF.

The chain combines TRBV5-1 with TRBJ2-3; TRBD1 aligns across 9 bases. V trimming: 0 bases; J trimming: 0 bases; junction bases outside the gene matches: 8. The germline gives CDR1 SGHRS, CDR2 YFSETQ. This CDR3 is 18 amino acids long. CDR3 amino acids: CASSLAPGTGSSTDTQYF. The CDR3, as DNA: TGCGCCAGCAGCTTGGCCCCTGGGACAGGGTCTAGCACAGATACGCAGTATTTT.

About this clone: This same CDR3 is encoded by further DNA sequences in the sample. The genes are TRBV11-3 and TRBJ2-3; perhaps TRBD2 as D (6 bases). The CDR3 is 16 amino acids. Per germline, CDR1 SGHNT and CDR2 YENEEA. V lost 1 base and J lost 0, with 11 bases in between. The CDR3: CASSLGTGTSTDTQYF. CDR3 DNA sequence: TGTGCCAGCAGCTTAGGGACCGGGACTAGCACAGATACGCAGTATTTT.

The V and J genes are TRBV29-1 and TRBJ1-1, with 8 bases that match TRBD1. Trimming took 4 bases from V and 11 from J; bases not matched to a gene: 15. Germline V gene data show CDR1 as SQVTM and CDR2 as ANQGSEA. The length of the CDR3 is 14 residues. In nucleotides, the CDR3 is TGCAGCGTTGTCCCGGGACAGGCCTCGGTCGAGGCTTTCTTT. Translating gives CSVVPGQASVEAFF.

The V and J genes are TRBV7-9 and TRBJ1-1; a possible D gene is TRBD1 (5 bases). This CDR3 has 13 amino acids. The germline V gene has CDR1 SEHNR and CDR2 FQNEAQ (reference sequence). Trimming removed 5 bases at V and 8 bases at J, with 15 bases between. The CDR3 protein is CASSRDPQVEAFF. The CDR3 region has the DNA TGTGCCAGCAGCAGGGACCCCCAGGTCGAAGCTTTCTTT.

CDR3 residues: CASASTDTQYF. The DNA of the CDR3 is TGTGCCAGCGCGAGCACAGATACGCAGTATTTT. This chain uses TRBV18 with TRBJ2-3; D unresolved. Trimming stripped 8 bases from V and 0 bases from J, with 3 bases between. The CDR3 runs 11 residues. Germline CDR1 is KGHSH and CDR2 is LQKENI.

CDR3 bases: TGTGCCAGCACCGGACAGGTCTATCAGCCCCAGCATTTT. Its protein is CASTGQVYQPQHF. This chain connects TRBV2 to TRBJ1-5; 7 bases are shared with TRBD1. Germline loops: CDR1 SNHLY, CDR2 FYNNEI. The V and J ends lost 7 bases and 5 bases, in that order; junction bases with no gene match: 5. The CDR3 length is 13 residues.

This rearrangement joins TRBV2 to TRBJ1-5, with D possibly being TRBD1 (6 bases). V was clipped by 2 bases and J by 2 bases, with 10 bases between them. In germline, CDR1 is SNHLY, CDR2 FYNNEI. The CDR3 has 15 residues. CDR3 bases: TGTGCCAGCAGTGAACAGACAGGAGGCAATCAGCCCCAGCATTTT. This gives the protein CASSEQTGGNQPQHF.

CDR3 DNA: TGTGCCAGCAGTTTATCAGTCGGGGGTGGGGGTGCGGTATCCTACAATGAGCAGTTCTTC. Its protein is CASSLSVGGGGAVSYNEQFF. The chain employs TRBV27 and TRBJ2-1, with a possible D match to TRBD2 (6 bases). The germline V gene encodes CDR1 MNHEY and CDR2 SMNVEV (reference sequence). V was clipped by 0 bases and J by 1 base, with 22 bases between them. This CDR3 has 20 residues.

This chain links TRBV11-2 with TRBJ1-4; D gene ambiguous. The V gene's germline CDR1 is SGHAT and CDR2 FQNNGV. Trimming removed 1 base from V and 8 bases from J, with 11 bases in between. The CDR3 has 14 residues. CDR3 sequence reads: CASSLGASGEKLFF. In DNA, the CDR3 is TGTGCCAGCAGCTTAGGGGCTTCGGGGGAAAAACTGTTTTTT.

The V call is TRBV15, the J call TRBJ1-5, with a possible D match to TRBD1 (5 bases). V was trimmed by 5 bases and J by 6 bases, leaving 17 bases between them. Germline assignment: CDR1 LNHNV and CDR2 YYDKDF (reference sequence). This CDR3 spans 15 amino acids. The CDR3 bases are TGTGCCACCAGCCCTTTCCCAGGGCTTTTTCAGCCCCAGCATTTT. Translating gives CATSPFPGLFQPQHF.

The genes are TRBV5-4 and TRBJ2-3; 7 nucleotides align to TRBD2. Germline V gives CDR1 SGHNT, CDR2 YYREEE (reference sequence). The trim removed 5 bases at V and 3 bases at J, leaving 12 bases unmatched. The CDR3 runs to 16 residues. The CDR3 protein is CASSQRLAVTTDTQYF. The CDR3 nucleotides are TGTGCCAGCAGTCAACGGCTAGCGGTGACTACAGATACGCAGTATTTT.

The chain recombines TRBV5-1 with TRBJ1-2; D might be TRBD1 (6 bases). The germline V gene has CDR1 SGHRS and CDR2 YFSETQ. Trimming stripped 1 base from V and 0 bases from J, with 19 bases between. The CDR3 is 18 amino acids. The CDR3 coding sequence is TGCGCCAGCAGCTTGAATCTAAGGGGGAGCCCCCCTAACTATGGCTACACCTTC. It specifies CASSLNLRGSPPNYGYTF.